This is a list of T cell receptor beta chains from one sample in a study of blood T cell repertoires in COVID-19. TCRdb's table, derived via immunoSEQ multiplex PCR, lists solely in-frame clones and lacks some. The repertoire holds roughly 570,000 clones, with 85% to 90% as singletons. The material sequenced was peripheral blood. Receptors were obtained from a woman aged 50 to 65 with COVID-19, enrolled during active disease. The CDR3 runs from the conserved cysteine through the conserved F or W.

J gene,CDR3 length,V gene,CDR3 protein
TRBJ2-1,14,TRBV11-2,CASQRGQSYNEQFF
TRBJ1-6,16,TRBV5-4,CASSLEGDSYNSPLHF
TRBJ2-7,14,TRBV11-2,CASSLAGQGGGQYF
TRBJ1-2,13,TRBV24-1,CATSQGPWYGYTF
TRBJ1-2,15,TRBV10-1,CASLPGHKSIYGYTF
TRBJ1-6,17,TRBV7-2,CASSTQGVRAYNSPLHF
TRBJ2-3,13,TRBV24-1,CATSLTSTDTQYF
TRBJ1-2,15,TRBV5-1,CASSQRTETPLGYTF
TRBJ1-2,14,TRBV6-1,CASSETSPNYGYTF
TRBJ2-1,16,TRBV5-1,CASSGWGGQSYNEQFF
TRBJ1-3,15,TRBV3-1/TRBV3-2,CASSRSLSSGNTIYF
TRBJ2-7,16,TRBV18,CASSPVDRGFSSEQYF
TRBJ2-5,13,TRBV10-3,CAMKRNGQETQYF
TRBJ2-3,16,TRBV1,CTSSLAGARRTDTQYF
TRBJ1-5,16,TRBV27,CASSPRPLSGNQPQHF
TRBJ2-7,16,TRBV4-2,CASSQEYQGQNYEQYF
TRBJ1-1,15,TRBV5-4,CASSFGTGMNTEAFF
TRBJ2-1,15,TRBV5-1,CASSLGGQAYNEQFF
TRBJ1-1,14,TRBV3-1/TRBV3-2,CASSQARERAEAFF
TRBJ2-1,12,TRBV12-3/TRBV12-4,CASSLIPGEQFF
TRBJ1-2,15,TRBV5-1,CASSPRQGANYGYTF
TRBJ2-6,15,TRBV7-2,CASSFLYSGANVLTF
TRBJ2-2,14,TRBV19,CASSIGGFTGELFF
TRBJ1-1,14,TRBV5-1,CASSLSRGNTEAFF
TRBJ1-1,14,TRBV6-5,CASSPQGGHTEAFF
TRBJ1-4,13,TRBV25-1,CASSEVYNEKLFF
TRBJ2-1,12,TRBV6-5,CASSEVYNEQFF
TRBJ1-1,13,TRBV19,CASSMEFRTEAFF
TRBJ1-2,15,TRBV2,CASILQGFAGYGYTF
TRBJ1-1,16,TRBV7-9,CASSLGQGGRNTEAFF
TRBJ2-1,19,TRBV2,CASSESAARGGGSYNEQFF
TRBJ2-5,15,TRBV24-1,CATANGYSRGETQYF
TRBJ1-2,12,TRBV29-1,CSVETAGESYTF
TRBJ2-7,16,TRBV5-6,CASSLVLRQGGYEQYF
TRBJ1-3,17,TRBV21-1,CASSISADRGSGNTIYF
TRBJ1-1,15,TRBV4-2,CASSQPGQGNTEAFF
TRBJ1-2,15,TRBV28,CASSSRPRVGYGYTF
TRBJ1-5,13,TRBV5-6,CASSYDRNQPQHF
TRBJ2-7,19,TRBV7-3,CASSLYVGLAGSSSYEQYF
TRBJ1-3,14,TRBV6-5,CASRTGRSGNTIYF
TRBJ2-7,12,TRBV19,CASSPWDNEQYF
TRBJ2-1,15,TRBV10-1,CASSESQRGWYEQFF
TRBJ1-3,14,TRBV14,CASSRQSSGNTIYF
TRBJ1-2,15,TRBV19,CASSIGAQSNYGYTF
TRBJ1-2,13,TRBV28,CASSLSLSYGYTF